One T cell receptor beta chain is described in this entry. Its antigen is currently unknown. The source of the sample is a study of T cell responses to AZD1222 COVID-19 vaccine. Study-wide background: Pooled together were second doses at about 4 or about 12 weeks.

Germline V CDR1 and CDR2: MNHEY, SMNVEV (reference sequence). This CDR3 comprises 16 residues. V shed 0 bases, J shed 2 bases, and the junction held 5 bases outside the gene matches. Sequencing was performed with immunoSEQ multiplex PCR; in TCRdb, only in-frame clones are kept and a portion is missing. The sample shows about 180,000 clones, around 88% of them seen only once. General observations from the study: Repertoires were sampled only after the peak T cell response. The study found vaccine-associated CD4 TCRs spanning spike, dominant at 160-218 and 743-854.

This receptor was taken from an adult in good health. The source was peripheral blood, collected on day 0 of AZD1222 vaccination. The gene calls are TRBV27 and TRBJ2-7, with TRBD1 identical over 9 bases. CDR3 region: CASSLSRGTGPYEQYF. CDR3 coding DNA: TGTGCCAGCAGTTTATCCCGAGGGACAGGGCCCTACGAGCAGTACTTC.